This TCR beta chain was profiled in a study of T-cell memory formation after mild COVID-19. General study points: Researchers found some responding clones in pre-infection memory, a sign that cross-reactive memory joined.

This clonotype was seen repeatedly, ten times or more. Its antigen is as yet unknown. V dropped 6 bases and J dropped 0 bases, with 14 bases sitting between them. The CDR3 is 14 residues long. Germline-derived CDR1 and CDR2 are DFQATT and SNEGSKA (reference sequence). After 5'RACE with constant-segment primers, TCR alpha and TCR beta cDNA libraries carrying sample barcodes and UMIs were obtained. TCRdb re-analysed the 5' RACE reads in MiXCR, keeping a single row per CDR3 protein. This table holds around 390,000 distinct CDR3 sequences, roughly 15% found once. Sequenced input: PBMCs or a T cell subset sorted from them (not recorded which). This sequence was found in a man between 18 and 29 years old who had mild COVID-19 (a few samples of this study predate the infection). Cell type and time point are not known. The chain couples TRBV20-1 to TRBJ1-1, with D maybe TRBD1 (6 bases). This CDR3 reads CSATTGLMNTEAFF. The CDR3, as DNA: TGCAGTGCAACGACAGGCCTTATGAACACTGAAGCTTTCTTT.